A single sample is the source of the 15 T cell receptor beta chains below, sequenced in a study of cytomegalovirus exposure and HLA in healthy donors. The assay was immunoSEQ multiplex PCR, and TCRdb's table has in-frame clones only and misses some. The sample has around 200,000 clones, about 81% seen once. Specimen: PBMCs. Receptors originate from a woman in her twenties or thirties in good health and CMV-seronegative.

The chain couples TRBV30 to TRBJ1-4; D is undetermined. The CDR3 length is 15 residues. From germline, CDR1 is GTSNPN and CDR2 SVGIG (reference sequence). V gave up 0 bases and J gave up 3 bases, with 11 bases separating them. The CDR3 loop is CAWSVSLRSNEKLFF. The CDR3 coding sequence is TGTGCCTGGAGTGTATCGTTACGGTCTAATGAAAAACTGTTTTTT.

The V call is TRBV7-9, the J call TRBJ1-6; 9 nucleotides line up with TRBD1. CDR3 length: 18 amino acids. The germline CDR1 and CDR2 sequences are SEHNR and FQNEAQ (reference sequence). The ends lost 5 bases at V and 10 bases at J; junction bases unmatched: 18. The CDR3 DNA follows: TGTGCCAGCAGCCTCCCAGCCCACCGGGACAGGGTAGGCTCACCCCTCCACTTT. It translates to CASSLPAHRDRVGSPLHF.

The V call is TRBV27, the J call TRBJ2-7, with 9 bases matching TRBD1. The CDR3 length is 20 residues. Looked up from germline, CDR1 is MNHEY and CDR2 is SMNVEV (reference sequence). V lost 2 bases and J lost 3; bases outside the gene matches: 20. The CDR3 DNA is TGTGCCAGCAGTTTACTCGACTATAATACCCGGACAGGGGATTACTACGAGCAGTACTTC. It is translated as CASSLLDYNTRTGDYYEQYF.

CDR3 sequence (DNA): TGTGCCAGCCGGGACAGGGTCAGGAATATCGAAAGTCAGCCCCAGCATTTT. Protein product: CASRDRVRNIESQPQHF. The V call is TRBV2, the J call TRBJ1-5; 9 bases are shared with TRBD1. This CDR3 spans 17 amino acids. Trimming at V came to 8 bases and at J to 6 bases, leaving 17 bases not matched to a gene. Germline V gene data show CDR1 as SNHLY and CDR2 as FYNNEI.

Worth noting for this clone: Other DNA variants within this sample encode the same CDR3. The CDR3 reads CASSLGQGDQPQHF. The DNA of the CDR3 is TGCGCCAGCAGCTTGGGACAGGGCGATCAGCCCCAGCATTTT. The chain carries TRBV5-1 and TRBJ1-5, with 7 bases matching TRBD1. With 0 bases clipped from V and 5 bases from J, the junction kept 2 bases outside the gene matches. From germline, CDR1 is SGHRS and CDR2 YFSETQ. The CDR3 is made up of 14 amino acids.

The J gene is TRBJ1-3, the V gene TRBV5-1; a possible D gene is TRBD1 (6 bases). The V end was cut by 4 bases, the J end by 2 bases, with 16 bases between. Germline values: CDR1 SGHRS, CDR2 YFSETQ. The CDR3 is 16 amino acids. The DNA of the CDR3 is TGCGCCAGCAGCCTACAGGGTTCTTTGGCTGGAAACACCATATATTTT. Protein sequence: CASSLQGSLAGNTIYF.

This CDR3 reads CSVAQGKGGYTF. The CDR3 DNA reads TGCAGCGTTGCACAGGGAAAAGGCGGCTACACCTTC. The chain is built from TRBV29-1 and TRBJ1-2; D possibly corresponds to TRBD1 (6 bases). The CDR3 runs to 12 residues. Trimming pared 4 bases from V and 8 bases from J, leaving 14 bases between. The V gene's germline CDR1 is SQVTM and CDR2 ANQGSEA. Using reference TRBV29-1 and TRBJ1-2 for the parts outside the CDR3, the full variable domain is SAVISQKPSRDICQRGTSLTIQCQVDSQVTMMFWYRQQPGQSLTLIATANQGSEATYESGFVIDKFPISRPNLTFSTLTVSNMSPEDSSIYLCSVAQGKGGYTFGSGTRLTVV.

V gene TRBV10-3 combines with J gene TRBJ2-5; a possible D gene is TRBD2 (6 bases). V was clipped by 4 bases and J by 4 bases, with 19 bases between them. The CDR3 consists of 16 residues. Germline CDR1 and CDR2: ENHRY and SYGVKD. The CDR3 bases are TGTGCCATCAGTGGCCCAGGAGGGGATACAGGAGAGACCCAGTACTTC. This sequence encodes CAISGPGGDTGETQYF.

The chain combines TRBV19 with TRBJ1-2, with 7 bases lining up with TRBD1. The J segment lost 4 bases and the V segment lost 3 bases, leaving 11 bases of the junction unmatched. There are 16 residues in the CDR3. CDR1 and CDR2 (germline): LNHDA, SQIVND (reference sequence). In DNA form, the CDR3 reads TGTGCCAGTAGTATCAATCCCCGGGACAGAAGCTATGGCTACACCTTC. Translated: CASSINPRDRSYGYTF.

The genes are TRBV29-1 and TRBJ2-7; maybe TRBD1 (5 bases). Germline loops: CDR1 SQVTM, CDR2 ANQGSEA. The CDR3 sequence is 12 residues long. Trimming removed 1 base from V and 3 bases from J, with 7 bases in between. CDR3 sequence reads: CSVEATDYEQYF. DNA of the CDR3: TGCAGCGTTGAAGCGACAGACTACGAGCAGTACTTC.

The J gene is TRBJ2-1, the V gene TRBV11-2; D ambiguous. Germline V gives CDR1 SGHAT, CDR2 FQNNGV. V lost 3 bases and J 12 bases, leaving 15 bases between the germline ends. This CDR3 spans 13 amino acids. The chain's CDR3 is CASSFSDQLGQFF. DNA for the CDR3: TGTGCCAGCAGCTTCTCCGACCAGCTAGGGCAGTTCTTC.

This clone was found once. The V gene is TRBV15, the J gene TRBJ1-4; unclear D gene. Trimming removed 0 bases at V and 4 bases at J, with 9 bases between. The CDR3 is 15 residues long. Germline V lookup: CDR1 LNHNV, CDR2 YYDKDF (reference sequence). This CDR3 reads CATSRDPGLNEKLFF. The CDR3, as DNA: TGTGCCACCAGCAGAGATCCTGGGCTTAATGAAAAACTGTTTTTT.

The chain joins TRBV2 to TRBJ1-5; D perhaps matches TRBD1 (5 bases). The CDR3 extends over 16 amino acids. From germline, CDR1 is SNHLY and CDR2 FYNNEI. V shed 0 bases and J shed 3 bases, with 12 bases lying between them. CDR3 in amino acids: CASSEALSRANQPQHF. Written as DNA, the CDR3 is TGTGCCAGCAGTGAAGCGCTCAGCAGGGCCAATCAGCCCCAGCATTTT.

Here the CDR3 reads CASRLGATQNTEAFF. The CDR3 DNA is TGTGCAAGTCGCTTAGGGGCAACCCAGAACACTGAAGCTTTCTTT. V and J are TRBV12-2 and TRBJ1-1; TRBD1 reflects the table's D call only, with no check against the DNA. TRBV12-2 is annotated as a pseudogene. This CDR3 region has 15 residues.

The rearrangement links TRBV28 to TRBJ2-5; 8 bases agree with TRBD1. CDR1 is MDHEN and CDR2 is SYDVKM in the germline V gene. V lost 6 bases and J lost 2; bases outside the gene matches: 5. The CDR3 is 14 amino acids. CDR3 amino acids: CASSPDRGQETQYF. The CDR3 DNA is TGTGCCAGCAGCCCCGACAGGGGTCAAGAGACCCAGTACTTC.